One TCR beta chain is described in this entry. The target antigen is unknown. The sample originates from a study of T cell responses to AZD1222 COVID-19 vaccine. Study observations and caveats: Clonal diversity was possibly underestimated, and white British individuals and females predominated among donors. Baseline seropositivity occurred in only a handful of AZD1222 recipients. Spike was spanned by vaccine-associated CD4 TCRs, which were dominant at 160-218 and 743-854.

TCRdb's copy holds only in-frame clones and misses some; the assay was immunoSEQ multiplex PCR. Here the sample spans tens of thousands of clones, around 90% being singletons. The V gene lost 0 bases and the J gene lost 0 bases, with 6 bases spanning the gap. The CDR3 runs 15 residues. Germline CDR1 and CDR2: SGDLS and YYNGEE. The sequence came from an adult in good health. The V gene is TRBV9, the J gene TRBJ2-2; unclear D gene. This specimen was peripheral blood, taken on day 0 of AZD1222 vaccination. The DNA of the CDR3 is TGTGCCAGCAGCGTAGATCAGGCGAACACCGGGGAGCTGTTTTTT. The encoded protein is CASSVDQANTGELFF.